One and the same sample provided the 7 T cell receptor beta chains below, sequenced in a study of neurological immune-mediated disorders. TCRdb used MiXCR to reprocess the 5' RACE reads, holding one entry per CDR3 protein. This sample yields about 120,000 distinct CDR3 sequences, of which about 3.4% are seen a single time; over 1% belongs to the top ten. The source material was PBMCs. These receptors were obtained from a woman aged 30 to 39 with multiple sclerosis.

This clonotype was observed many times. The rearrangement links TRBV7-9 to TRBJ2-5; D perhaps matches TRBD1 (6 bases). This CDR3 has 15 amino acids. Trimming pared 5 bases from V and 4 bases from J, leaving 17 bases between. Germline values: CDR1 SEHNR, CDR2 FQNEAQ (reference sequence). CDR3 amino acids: CASSPPHRVGETQYF. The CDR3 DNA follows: TGTGCCAGCAGCCCGCCGCACAGGGTTGGAGAGACCCAGTACTTC.

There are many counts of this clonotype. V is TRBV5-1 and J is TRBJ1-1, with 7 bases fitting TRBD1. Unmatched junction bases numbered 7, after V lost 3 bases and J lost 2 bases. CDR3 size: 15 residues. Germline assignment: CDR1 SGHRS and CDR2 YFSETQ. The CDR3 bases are TGCGCCAGCAGCTGGGACAGTACACAAAACACTGAAGCTTTCTTT. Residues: CASSWDSTQNTEAFF.

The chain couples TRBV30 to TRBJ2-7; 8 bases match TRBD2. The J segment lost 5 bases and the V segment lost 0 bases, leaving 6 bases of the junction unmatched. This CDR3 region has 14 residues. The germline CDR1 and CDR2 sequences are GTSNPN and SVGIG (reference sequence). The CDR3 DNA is TGTGCCTGGAGTGTAGCGGGACTAGTAGACGAGCAGTACTTC. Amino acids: CAWSVAGLVDEQYF.

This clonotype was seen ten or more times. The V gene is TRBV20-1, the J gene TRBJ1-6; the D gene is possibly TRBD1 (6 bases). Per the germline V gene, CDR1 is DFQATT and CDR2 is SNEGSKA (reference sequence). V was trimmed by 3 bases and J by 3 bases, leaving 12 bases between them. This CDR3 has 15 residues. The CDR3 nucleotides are TGCAGTGCTAGTCGGCGGGACATCTATAATTCACCCCTCCACTTT. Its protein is CSASRRDIYNSPLHF.

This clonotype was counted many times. Here the CDR3 reads CAISSGASNQPQHF. The CDR3 DNA reads TGTGCCATCAGTTCAGGGGCTAGCAATCAGCCCCAGCATTTT. V and J are TRBV10-3 and TRBJ1-5; TRBD1 might be the D (6 bases). The germline V gene encodes CDR1 ENHRY and CDR2 SYGVKD. Deletions cut 5 bases from V and 0 bases from J, with 8 bases between. The CDR3 loop spans 14 amino acids.

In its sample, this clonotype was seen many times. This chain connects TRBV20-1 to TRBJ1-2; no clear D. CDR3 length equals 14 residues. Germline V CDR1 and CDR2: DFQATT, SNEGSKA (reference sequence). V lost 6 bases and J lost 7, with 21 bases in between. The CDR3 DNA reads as TGCAGTGCCGAGAACCTGAGACCCGATGTTGGCTACACCTTC. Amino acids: CSAENLRPDVGYTF.

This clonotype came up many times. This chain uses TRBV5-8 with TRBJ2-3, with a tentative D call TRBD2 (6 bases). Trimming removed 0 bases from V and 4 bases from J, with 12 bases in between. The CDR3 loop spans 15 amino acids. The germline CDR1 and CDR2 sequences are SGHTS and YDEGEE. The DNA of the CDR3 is TGTGCCAGCAGCTTGGGGACTACCCACGCAGATACGCAGTATTTT. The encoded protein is CASSLGTTHADTQYF.